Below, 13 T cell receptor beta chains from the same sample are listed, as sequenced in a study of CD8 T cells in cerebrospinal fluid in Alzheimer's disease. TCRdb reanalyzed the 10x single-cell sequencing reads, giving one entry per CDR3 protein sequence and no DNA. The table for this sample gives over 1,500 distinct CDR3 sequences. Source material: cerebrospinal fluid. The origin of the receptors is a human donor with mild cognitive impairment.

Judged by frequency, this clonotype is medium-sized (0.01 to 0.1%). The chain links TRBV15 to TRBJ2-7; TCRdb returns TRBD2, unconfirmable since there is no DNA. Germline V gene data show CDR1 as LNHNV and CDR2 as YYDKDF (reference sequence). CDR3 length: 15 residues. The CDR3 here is CATSRGLAGAYEQYF. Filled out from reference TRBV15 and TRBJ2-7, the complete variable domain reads DAMVIQNPRYQVTQFGKPVTLSCSQTLNHNVMYWYQQKSSQAPKLLFHYYDKDFNNEADTPDNFQSRRPNTSFCFLDIRSPGLGDTAMYLCATSRGLAGAYEQYFGPGTRLTVT.

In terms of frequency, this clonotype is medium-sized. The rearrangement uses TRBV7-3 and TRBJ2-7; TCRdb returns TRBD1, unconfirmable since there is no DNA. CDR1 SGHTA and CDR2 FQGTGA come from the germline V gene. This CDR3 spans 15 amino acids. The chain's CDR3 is CASSPGGQTASEQYF.

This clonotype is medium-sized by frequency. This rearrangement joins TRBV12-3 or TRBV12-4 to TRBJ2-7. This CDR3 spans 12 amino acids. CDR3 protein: CASSPHIYEQYF.

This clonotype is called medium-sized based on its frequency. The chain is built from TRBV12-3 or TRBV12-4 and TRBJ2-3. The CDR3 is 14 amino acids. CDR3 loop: CASRTLEEADTQYF.

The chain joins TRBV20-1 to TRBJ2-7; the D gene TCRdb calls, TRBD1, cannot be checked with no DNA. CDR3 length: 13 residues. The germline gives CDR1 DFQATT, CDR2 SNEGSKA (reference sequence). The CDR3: CSAPQGTGDEQYF.

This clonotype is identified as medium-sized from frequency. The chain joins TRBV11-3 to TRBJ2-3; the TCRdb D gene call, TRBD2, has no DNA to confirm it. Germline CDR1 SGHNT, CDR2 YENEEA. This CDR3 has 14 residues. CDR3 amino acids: CASSSGLVEDTQYF. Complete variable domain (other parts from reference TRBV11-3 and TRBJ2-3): EAGVVQSPRYKIIEKKQPVAFWCNPISGHNTLYWYLQNLGQGPELLIRYENEEAVDDSQLPKDRFSAERLKGVDSTLKIQPAELGDSAVYLCASSSGLVEDTQYFGPGTRLTVL.

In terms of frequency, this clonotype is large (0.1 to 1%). The CDR3: CRAMAGQETQYF. The chain recombines TRBV20-1 with TRBJ2-5; the D gene TCRdb calls, TRBD1, cannot be checked with no DNA. There are 12 residues in the CDR3. From germline, CDR1 is DFQATT and CDR2 SNEGSKA (reference sequence).

The CDR3 is CASSYAPTGELFF. V and J are TRBV6-6 and TRBJ2-2; TCRdb calls TRBD1, which cannot be checked without DNA. Germline lookup yields CDR1 MNHNY and CDR2 SVGAGI (reference sequence). The length of the CDR3 is 13 residues.

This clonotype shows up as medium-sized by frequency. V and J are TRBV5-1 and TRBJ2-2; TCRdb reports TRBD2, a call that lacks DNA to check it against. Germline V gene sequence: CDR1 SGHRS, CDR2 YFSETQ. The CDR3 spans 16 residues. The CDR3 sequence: CASRLGRTSGAGELFF.

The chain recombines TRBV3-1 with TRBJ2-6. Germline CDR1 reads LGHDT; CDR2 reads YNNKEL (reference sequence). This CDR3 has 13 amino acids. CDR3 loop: CASSQFGANVLTF.

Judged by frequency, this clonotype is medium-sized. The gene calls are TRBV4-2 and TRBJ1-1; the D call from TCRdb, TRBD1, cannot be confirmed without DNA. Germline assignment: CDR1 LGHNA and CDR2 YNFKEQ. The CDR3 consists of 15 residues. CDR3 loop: CASSQLGQGNTEAFF.

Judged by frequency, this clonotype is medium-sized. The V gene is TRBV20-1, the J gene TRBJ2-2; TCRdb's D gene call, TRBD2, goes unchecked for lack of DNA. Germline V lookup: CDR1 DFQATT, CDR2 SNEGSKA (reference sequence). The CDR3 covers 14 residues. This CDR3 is CSARLAGYPGELFF.

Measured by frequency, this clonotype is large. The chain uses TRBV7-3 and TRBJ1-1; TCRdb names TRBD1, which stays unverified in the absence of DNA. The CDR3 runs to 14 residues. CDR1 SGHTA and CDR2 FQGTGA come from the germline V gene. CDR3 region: CASSLAGGNTEAFF.